This T cell receptor (beta chain) was sequenced during a study of T cell responses to AZD1222 COVID-19 vaccine. Produced via immunoSEQ multiplex PCR; TCRdb's table is partial and in-frame only. The sample lists some 80,000 clones; around 88% were seen once. With 2 bases removed from V and 0 bases from J, the gap between germline ends came to 19 bases. Germline CDR1 is MDHEN and CDR2 is SYDVKM. The CDR3 totals 18 residues. This sequence was found in an adult who received the MenACWY meningococcal vaccine as a control. Sequenced material: peripheral blood, taken 28 days after the second dose of the MenACWY control vaccine. The chain carries TRBV28 and TRBJ1-2; tentatively, D is TRBD1 (5 bases). Here the CDR3 reads CASSLPYWGDGANYGYTF. The CDR3 DNA is TGTGCCAGCAGTTTACCATATTGGGGGGACGGAGCTAACTATGGCTACACCTTC.